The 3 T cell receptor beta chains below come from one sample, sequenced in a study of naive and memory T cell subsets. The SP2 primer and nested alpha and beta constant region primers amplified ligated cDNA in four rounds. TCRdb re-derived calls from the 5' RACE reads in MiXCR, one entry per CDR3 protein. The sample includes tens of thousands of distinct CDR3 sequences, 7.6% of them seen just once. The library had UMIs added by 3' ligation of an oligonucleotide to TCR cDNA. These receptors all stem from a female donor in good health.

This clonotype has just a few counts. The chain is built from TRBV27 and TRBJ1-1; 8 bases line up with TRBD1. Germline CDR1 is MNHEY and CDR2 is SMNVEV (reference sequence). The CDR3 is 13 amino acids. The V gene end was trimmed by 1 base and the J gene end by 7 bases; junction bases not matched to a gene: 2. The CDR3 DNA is TGTGCCAGCAGTTTATTGACAGGGGATGAAGCTTTCTTT. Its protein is CASSLLTGDEAFF.

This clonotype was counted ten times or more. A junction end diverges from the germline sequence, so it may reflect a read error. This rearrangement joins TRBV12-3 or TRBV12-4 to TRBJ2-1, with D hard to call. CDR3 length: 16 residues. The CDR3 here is CASSLSDRASHNEQFF. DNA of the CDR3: TGTGCCAGCAGTTTATCCGACCGGGCCTCCCACAATGAGCAGTTCTTC.

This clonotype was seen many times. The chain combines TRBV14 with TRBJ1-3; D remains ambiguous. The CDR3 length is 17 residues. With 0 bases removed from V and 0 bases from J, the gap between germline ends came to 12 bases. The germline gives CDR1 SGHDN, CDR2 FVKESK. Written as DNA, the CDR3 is TGTGCCAGCAGCCAAGAAAAGCGGTTGATCTCTGGAAACACCATATATTTT. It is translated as CASSQEKRLISGNTIYF.